This entry is about one TCR beta chain. CDR3 length: 13 residues. V shed 7 bases, J shed 6 bases, and the junction held 9 bases outside the gene matches. Germline V gives CDR1 GTSNPN, CDR2 SVGIG (reference sequence). The repertoire was sequenced with immunoSEQ multiplex PCR; TCRdb's copy has only in-frame clones and lacks some. The sample lists roughly 100,000 clones; over 70% were seen once. These data originate in a study of blood T cell repertoires in COVID-19. The receptor's source is a man older than 75 with active or convalescent COVID-19. The sample taken for sequencing was peripheral blood. V gene TRBV30 combines with J gene TRBJ1-2, with 9 bases fitting TRBD1. In nucleotides, the CDR3 is TGTGCCTCTGATAAGGGACAGGGCCATGGCTACACCTTC. It encodes CASDKGQGHGYTF.